The 29 T cell receptor beta chains below all came from one sample that was sequenced in a study of T cells in tuberculosis (dated by TCRdb to the late 2010s). Libraries were built with the immunoSEQ multiplex PCR assay. Drawn from immuneACCESS, this table holds only the in-frame rearrangements with V and J called that TCRdb kept. Clones are partly lost; checked studies trace under half to an unresolved V gene and leave the rest unexplained. The sample data list 30,000 to 35,000 clones, and roughly 87% of these were observed just once. The ten largest account for almost 5.5% of the sample. The time point label, as the study defines it: new active TB diagnosis, blood taken before or within 7 days of starting treatment. Specimen: PBMCs, collected at tuberculosis diagnosis. These receptors were collected from an adult with tuberculosis.

This chain links TRBV6-1 with TRBJ2-7; a weak D match, TRBD2 (5 bases). The CDR3 consists of 12 residues. Deletions cut 5 bases from V and 5 bases from J, with 10 bases between. Germline V gives CDR1 MNHNS, CDR2 SASEGT. The CDR3 region has the DNA TGTGCCAGCAGTCGAGCTAGCCACGAGCAGTACTTC. This codes for CASSRASHEQYF.

The chain combines TRBV5-4 with TRBJ2-2; 13 positions match TRBD2. The germline CDR1 and CDR2 sequences are SGHNT and YYREEE (reference sequence). This CDR3 is built from 16 residues. The trim removed 3 bases at V and 5 bases at J, leaving 4 bases unmatched. This CDR3 is CASSSGLAGVTGELFF. CDR3 sequence (DNA): TGTGCCAGCAGCTCCGGACTAGCGGGAGTAACCGGGGAGCTGTTTTTT.

The V call is TRBV10-3, the J call TRBJ2-1; 10 nucleotides line up with TRBD1. In germline, CDR1 is ENHRY, CDR2 SYGVKD. The CDR3 runs 16 residues. V lost 1 base to trimming and J lost 8 bases; unmatched junction nucleotides: 8. CDR3 in DNA: TGTGCCATCAGTGAGTTGGCAGGACAGGGGGACGATGAGCAGTTCTTC. This translates into CAISELAGQGDDEQFF.

This clone was observed once. The chain employs TRBV6-5 and TRBJ1-3; D is unresolved. This CDR3 is 14 amino acids long. V dropped 6 bases and J dropped 1 base, with 10 bases sitting between them. Germline V gene lookup returns CDR1 MNHEY and CDR2 SVGAGI. In nucleotides, the CDR3 is TGTGCCAGCAGACTGGCAGGTTCTGGAAACACCATATATTTT. Translated: CASRLAGSGNTIYF.

The rearrangement joins TRBV4-3 to TRBJ1-5; 11 bases map to TRBD1. This CDR3 contains 14 residues. The V gene end was trimmed by 4 bases and the J gene end by 6 bases; junction bases not matched to a gene: 2. Per germline, CDR1 LGHNA and CDR2 YSLEER. The CDR3 region has the DNA TGCGCCAGCAGCCCGGACAGGGGGCCTCAGCCCCAGCATTTT. Its protein product is CASSPDRGPQPQHF.

V is TRBV11-2 and J is TRBJ2-5, with D possibly TRBD1 on 5 matching bases. CDR1 is SGHAT and CDR2 is FQNNGV in the germline V gene. The CDR3 has 15 residues. V was cut by 2 bases and J by 0 bases, with 10 bases left in between. The CDR3 DNA reads as TGTGCCAGCAGCTTACAAGGGGCGTACCAAGAGACCCAGTACTTC. Amino acid sequence: CASSLQGAYQETQYF.

The rearrangement joins TRBV19 to TRBJ1-2; 9 bases match TRBD1. CDR1 and CDR2 from the germline V gene are LNHDA and SQIVND (reference sequence). The CDR3 is 14 residues long. V shed 5 bases and J 2 bases; nucleotides not matched to a gene: 3. The CDR3 region has the DNA TGTGCCAGTAGTCAAGGGACAGGGAACTATGGCTACACCTTC. This encodes CASSQGTGNYGYTF.

The chain employs TRBV27 and TRBJ2-1; D might be TRBD2 (5 bases). Germline CDR1 and CDR2: MNHEY and SMNVEV (reference sequence). V gave up 1 base and J gave up 0 bases, with 10 bases separating them. The CDR3 spans 16 residues. Written as DNA, the CDR3 is TGTGCCAGCAGTTTATACCGCGGGCGCTCCTACAATGAGCAGTTCTTC. Its protein product is CASSLYRGRSYNEQFF.

Regarding this clone: Germline and junction disagree at one end, which may indicate a read error. The J gene is TRBJ2-3, the V gene TRBV6-1; 12 nucleotides match TRBD2. The germline gives CDR1 MNHNS, CDR2 SASEGT. The CDR3 has 15 residues. CDR3 coding DNA: TGTGCCAGCAGCGCGACTAGCGGGAGCAGAGATACGCAGTATTTT. Residues: CASSATSGSRDTQYF.

The chain combines TRBV14 with TRBJ2-7, with 12 bases fitting TRBD2. CDR1 and CDR2 from the germline V gene are SGHDN and FVKESK. The CDR3 sequence is 15 residues long. The V and J ends lost 3 bases and 7 bases, in that order; junction bases with no gene match: 7. The CDR3 region has the DNA TGTGCCAGCAGCCACGGACTAGCGGGGCGGGAAGAGCAGTACTTC. Translating it yields CASSHGLAGREEQYF.

This chain links TRBV9 with TRBJ2-3, with TRBD2 matching 10 bases. The CDR3 loop spans 16 amino acids. In germline, CDR1 is SGDLS, CDR2 YYNGEE. After removal of 1 base from V and 4 bases from J, the junction contained 6 bases not matched to a gene. The CDR3 DNA is TGTGCCAGCAGCGTAAGAAAGCGGGGGGGCCCAGATACGCAGTATTTT. Its protein is CASSVRKRGGPDTQYF.

The chain employs TRBV4-1 and TRBJ2-3; TRBD2 aligns across 9 bases. Unmatched junction bases numbered 7, after V lost 2 bases and J lost 4 bases. CDR1 MGHRA and CDR2 YSYEKL come from the germline V gene. CDR3 length: 16 residues. The CDR3 loop reads CASSQYSGSSADTQYF. The CDR3 coding sequence is TGCGCCAGCAGCCAATATAGCGGGAGTTCGGCAGATACGCAGTATTTT.

The chain recombines TRBV28 with TRBJ1-1, with a tentative D call TRBD1 (5 bases). The CDR3 is made up of 13 amino acids. The germline CDR1 and CDR2 sequences are MDHEN and SYDVKM. The V end lost 2 bases, the J end lost 8 bases, and 12 bases lay between the germline ends. The CDR3 sequence: CASSLLIGQEAFF. CDR3 nucleotides: TGTGCCAGCAGTTTACTCATCGGACAAGAAGCTTTCTTT.

This clone is a singleton in its sample. The chain carries TRBV19 and TRBJ1-2; 9 bases map to TRBD1. This CDR3 region has 15 residues. Trimming at V came to 4 bases and at J to 3 bases, leaving 6 bases not matched to a gene. In germline, CDR1 is LNHDA, CDR2 SQIVND (reference sequence). CDR3 DNA: TGTGCCAGTAGTACCGGAAGGACAGGGGACTATGGCTACACCTTC. Protein product: CASSTGRTGDYGYTF. The full variable domain, its missing parts supplied by reference TRBV19 and TRBJ1-2, is DGGITQSPKYLFRKEGQNVTLSCEQNLNHDAMYWYRQDPGQGLRLIYYSQIVNDFQKGDIAEGYSVSREKKESFPLTVTSAQKNPTAFYLCASSTGRTGDYGYTFGSGTRLTVV.

The chain is built from TRBV9 and TRBJ2-7; 8 bases line up with TRBD2. Trimming cost V 0 bases and J 5 bases; bases outside gene matches: 13. Germline V CDR1 and CDR2: SGDLS, YYNGEE. The CDR3 extends over 17 amino acids. Written as DNA, the CDR3 is TGTGCCAGCAGCGTAGGTTCTAGCGGGTTGAGAGGCCACGAGCAGTACTTC. As protein: CASSVGSSGLRGHEQYF.

This clone came up once. This chain connects TRBV6-5 to TRBJ2-1; D unresolved. Germline CDR1 is MNHEY and CDR2 is SVGAGI. The CDR3 consists of 11 residues. Between the trimmed V and J ends, which lost 6 bases and 5 bases, there was a span of 5 bases. The DNA for the CDR3 is TGTGCCAGCAGCCGCGACAATGAGCAGTTCTTC. Protein sequence: CASSRDNEQFF.

The chain has TRBV6-5 and TRBJ1-1; D not resolved. CDR1 and CDR2 (germline): MNHEY, SVGAGI. The CDR3 has 14 amino acids. Trimming pared 6 bases from V and 6 bases from J, leaving 17 bases between. CDR3 coding DNA: TGTGCCAGCAGCCCCAGTGTGCTCAGGCCTGAAGCTTTCTTT. It is translated as CASSPSVLRPEAFF.

The genes are TRBV5-8 and TRBJ1-1; D call uncertain. The CDR3 contains 13 residues. Germline CDR1 is SGHTS and CDR2 is YDEGEE. Trimming took off 2 bases at V and 1 base at J, with 6 bases between the two ends. The CDR3 DNA sequence: TGTGCCAGCAGCTTAAGAGGGAACACTGAAGCTTTCTTT. It is translated as CASSLRGNTEAFF.

In this sample, this clone turned up once. The genes are TRBV9 and TRBJ2-3, with 12 bases fitting TRBD2. The CDR3 contains 15 residues. With V trimmed by 4 bases and J by 5 bases, 5 bases remained unmatched. Germline assignment: CDR1 SGDLS and CDR2 YYNGEE. This chain's CDR3 is CASSRTGLAGDTQYF. Here the CDR3 DNA reads TGTGCCAGCAGCCGGACGGGACTAGCGGGAGATACGCAGTATTTT.

The rearrangement uses TRBV5-1 and TRBJ2-1, with 7 bases that match TRBD1. The junction had 4 bases not matched to a gene; V was cut back by 4 bases and J by 0 bases. The CDR3 spans 15 residues. Germline CDR1 SGHRS, CDR2 YFSETQ. Here the CDR3 DNA reads TGCGCCAGCAGCCTACGGACAGGCTCCTACAATGAGCAGTTCTTC. Translation gives CASSLRTGSYNEQFF.

V gene TRBV27 combines with J gene TRBJ2-2, with D uncertain. In germline, CDR1 is MNHEY, CDR2 SMNVEV (reference sequence). Trimming removed 3 bases from V and 4 bases from J, with 6 bases in between. This CDR3 spans 13 amino acids. The DNA for the CDR3 is TGTGCCAGCAGTTTTTCCGGCACCGGGGAGCTGTTTTTT. Its translation is CASSFSGTGELFF.

The chain combines TRBV5-1 with TRBJ1-4; D unclear. CDR1 SGHRS and CDR2 YFSETQ come from the germline V gene. V lost 0 bases and J lost 4, with 10 bases in between. This CDR3 is built from 15 residues. CDR3 residues: CASSLERALNEKLFF. CDR3 coding DNA: TGCGCCAGCAGCTTGGAGCGGGCCCTTAATGAAAAACTGTTTTTT.

The rearrangement uses TRBV4-3 and TRBJ1-5, with D possibly being TRBD1 (5 bases). With 1 base removed from V and 1 base from J, the gap between germline ends came to 8 bases. This CDR3 spans 15 amino acids. Germline loops: CDR1 LGHNA, CDR2 YSLEER. The CDR3 reads CASSQGSGSNQPQHF. The CDR3 region has the DNA TGCGCCAGCAGCCAAGGTTCAGGGAGCAATCAGCCCCAGCATTTT.

The chain combines TRBV2 with TRBJ2-1; D uncertain. Trimming shortened V by 5 bases and J by 7 bases, and 9 bases separated the two germline ends. Germline CDR1 is SNHLY and CDR2 is FYNNEI. The CDR3 has 12 amino acids. The CDR3 nucleotides are TGTGCCAGCAGTTGGGCTTTTAATGAGCAGTTCTTC. It codes for CASSWAFNEQFF.

This chain links TRBV27 with TRBJ2-1, with D perhaps TRBD2 (8 bases). The V end was cut by 5 bases, the J end by 3 bases, with 29 bases between. The CDR3 is 20 amino acids. Per the germline V gene, CDR1 is MNHEY and CDR2 is SMNVEV (reference sequence). In DNA, the CDR3 is TGTGCCAGCAGTCCCGCCCGGGGGGGTGTCGGGACAGTGCTCTACAATGAGCAGTTCTTC. Its protein product is CASSPARGGVGTVLYNEQFF.

The chain has TRBV4-2 and TRBJ1-4; D not certain. The V end was cut by 0 bases, the J end by 4 bases, with 12 bases between. CDR3 length equals 16 residues. CDR1 and CDR2 from the germline V gene are LGHNA and YNFKEQ. The CDR3, as DNA: TGTGCCAGCAGCCAAGATGGTACAGTCAGTAATGAAAAACTGTTTTTT. Amino acids: CASSQDGTVSNEKLFF.

The rearrangement links TRBV7-2 to TRBJ1-5; no reliable D call. This CDR3 has 15 amino acids. CDR1 and CDR2 from the germline V gene are SGHTA and FQGNSA. V lost 1 base, J lost 6 bases, and 13 bases lay in between. This chain's CDR3 is CASSLVAGSGQPQHF. The CDR3 nucleotides read TGTGCCAGCAGCTTAGTGGCAGGATCAGGTCAGCCCCAGCATTTT.

In its sample, this clone is medium-sized. V gene TRBV6-5 combines with J gene TRBJ1-1; D is unclear. This CDR3 has 13 amino acids. Germline V gene data show CDR1 as MNHEY and CDR2 as SVGAGI. The V end was cut by 4 bases, the J end by 3 bases, with 9 bases between. Here the CDR3 DNA reads TGTGCCAGCAGTTCGCGGGTCCACACTGAAGCTTTCTTT. Its translation is CASSSRVHTEAFF.

V gene TRBV15 combines with J gene TRBJ1-1; D perhaps matches TRBD1 (6 bases). The CDR3 extends over 15 amino acids. CDR1 is LNHNV, CDR2 YYDKDF, per germline (reference sequence). Trimming left V 0 bases short and J 5 bases short, with 13 bases between. This CDR3 is CATSREGAQGTEAFF. The CDR3 region has the DNA TGTGCCACCAGCAGAGAGGGGGCTCAGGGAACTGAAGCTTTCTTT.